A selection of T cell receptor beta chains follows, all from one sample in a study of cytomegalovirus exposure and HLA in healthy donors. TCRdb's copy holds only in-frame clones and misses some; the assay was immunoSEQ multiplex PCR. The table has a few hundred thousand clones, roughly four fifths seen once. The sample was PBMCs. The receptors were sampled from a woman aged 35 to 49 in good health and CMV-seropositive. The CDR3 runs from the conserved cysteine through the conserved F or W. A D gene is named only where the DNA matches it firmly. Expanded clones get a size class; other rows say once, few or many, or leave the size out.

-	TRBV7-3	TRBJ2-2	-	CASSPTAIGANTGELFF	TGTGCCAGCAGCCCGACAGCTATTGGGGCGAACACCGGGGAGCTGTTTTTT
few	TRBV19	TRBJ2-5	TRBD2	CASSRAFAGGQETQYF	TGTGCCAGTAGTAGGGCCTTTGCGGGAGGGCAAGAGACCCAGTACTTC
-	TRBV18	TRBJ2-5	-	CASSFELRETQYF	TGTGCCAGCTCATTTGAGCTGCGGGAGACCCAGTACTTC
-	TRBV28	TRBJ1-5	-	CASTLGGSRPNPPQHF	TGTGCCAGCACCCTGGGAGGGTCGCGACCTAACCCGCCCCAGCATTTT
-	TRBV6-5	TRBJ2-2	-	CASSYSRSTGELFF	TGTGCCAGCAGTTACTCCAGGTCCACCGGGGAGCTGTTTTTT
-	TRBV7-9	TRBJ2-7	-	CSSSSAGGQFREQYF	TGTTCCAGCAGCTCGGCCGGGGGGCAATTTCGCGAGCAGTACTTC
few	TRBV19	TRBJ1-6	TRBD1	CASSWTGDSPLHF	TGTGCCAGTAGTTGGACAGGGGATTCACCCCTCCACTTT
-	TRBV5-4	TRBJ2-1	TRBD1	CATGTGEWNEQFF	TGTGCCACCGGGACAGGTGAATGGAATGAGCAGTTCTTC
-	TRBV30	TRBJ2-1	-	CAWSRQANEQFF	TGTGCCTGGAGCCGACAGGCTAATGAGCAGTTCTTC
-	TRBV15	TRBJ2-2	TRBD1	CATSRLTGGGGTGELFF	TGTGCCACCAGCAGATTAACAGGGGGCGGGGGCACCGGGGAGCTGTTTTTT
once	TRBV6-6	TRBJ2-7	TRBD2	CASRPTSGYEQYF	TGTGCCAGCAGACCGACTAGCGGCTACGAGCAGTACTTC